This passage covers 11 T cell receptor beta chains from one sample sequenced in a study of control samples from healthy donors and cancer patients. Clones were sequenced by immunoSEQ multiplex PCR, and TCRdb holds only the in-frame ones, with some missing. The sample yields about 26,000 clones, 80% to 85% seen once. The sample consisted of PBMCs. These receptor sequences come from a man aged 60 to 69 with colorectal cancer.

This clone has a handful of counts. CDR3 bases: TGTGCCAGTAGTATGAGCGTGGCGGGGGCCTATCAAGGGGAGCTGTTTTTT. This gives the protein CASSMSVAGAYQGELFF. This rearrangement joins TRBV19 to TRBJ2-2, with a weak D call TRBD2 (7 bases). Trimming removed 3 bases at V and 8 bases at J, with 22 bases between. The CDR3 has 17 residues. Germline CDR1 and CDR2: LNHDA and SQIVND (reference sequence).

The genes are TRBV7-2 and TRBJ1-2; D uncertain. The ends were cut back, 7 bases at V and 4 bases at J, with 10 bases in the middle. There are 12 residues in the CDR3. CDR1 is SGHTA, CDR2 FQGNSA, per germline. The CDR3 region is CASTLGIYGYTF. The DNA of the CDR3 is TGTGCCAGCACCCTAGGGATCTATGGCTACACCTTC.

The chain combines TRBV3-1 (or the pseudogene TRBV3-2) with TRBJ1-1; 9 bases agree with TRBD1. Trimming removed 4 bases from V and 4 bases from J; junction bases left unmatched: 7. Per germline, CDR1 LGHDT and CDR2 YNNKEL (reference sequence). The CDR3 length is 15 residues. DNA for the CDR3: TGTGCCAGCAGCCCGACGACAGGGGGATTCACTGAAGCTTTCTTT. Translating it yields CASSPTTGGFTEAFF.

The chain combines TRBV5-8 with TRBJ1-1; maybe TRBD1 (6 bases). This CDR3 has 14 amino acids. In germline, CDR1 is SGHTS, CDR2 YDEGEE. The ends were cut back, 4 bases at V and 1 base at J, with 11 bases in the middle. The CDR3 DNA sequence: TGTGCCAGCAGCCCCTGGGACACGAACACTGAAGCTTTCTTT. It specifies CASSPWDTNTEAFF.

The chain employs TRBV5-5 and TRBJ2-7; 8 nucleotides align to TRBD2. This CDR3 region has 16 residues. J gave up 5 bases and V 4 bases, and 14 bases lay outside the gene matches. CDR1 and CDR2 from the germline V gene are SGHKS and YYEKEE (reference sequence). In DNA form, the CDR3 reads TGTGCCAGCAGCCCCCGGGGAGCGGGGGACGTTGACGAGCAGTACTTC. Its translation is CASSPRGAGDVDEQYF.

The rearrangement links TRBV25-1 to TRBJ1-1; no clear D. This CDR3 comprises 12 residues. Germline CDR1 reads MGHDK; CDR2 reads SYGVNS. The V gene lost 8 bases and the J gene lost 1 base, with 8 bases spanning the gap. CDR3 residues: CASSSGNTEAFF. CDR3 in DNA: TGTGCCAGCTCTTCGGGGAACACTGAAGCTTTCTTT.

The rearrangement links TRBV14 to TRBJ1-6, with D possibly TRBD1 on 6 matching bases. Trimming cost V 4 bases and J 10 bases, with 11 bases left between them. Germline CDR1 is SGHDN and CDR2 is FVKESK. The CDR3 loop spans 13 amino acids. Here the CDR3 reads CASSPRGGSPLHF. CDR3 bases: TGTGCCAGCAGCCCCCGTGGGGGCTCACCCCTCCACTTT.

The chain recombines TRBV7-9 with TRBJ2-7, with D hard to call. This CDR3 contains 11 residues. V gave up 5 bases and J gave up 4 bases, with 6 bases separating them. Germline lookup yields CDR1 SEHNR and CDR2 FQNEAQ (reference sequence). CDR3 sequence: CASSPIYEQYF. For the CDR3, the DNA is TGTGCCAGCAGCCCAATTTACGAGCAGTACTTC.

This clone was recorded only once. The CDR3 spells CARGQGYEQYV. In DNA, the CDR3 is TGTGCCAGGGGACAGGGCTACGAGCAGTACGTC. The J gene is TRBJ2-7, the V gene TRBV2; the match to TRBD1 covers 9 bases. After removal of 9 bases from V and 3 bases from J, the junction contained 0 bases not matched to a gene. The CDR3 loop spans 11 amino acids. Germline loops: CDR1 SNHLY, CDR2 FYNNEI.

The V call is TRBV19, the J call TRBJ2-7; 8 bases agree with TRBD2. This CDR3 has 15 amino acids. The germline V gene has CDR1 LNHDA and CDR2 SQIVND (reference sequence). Losses at the gene ends were 7 bases for V and 2 bases for J; bases not matched to a gene: 10. The CDR3 sequence is CASISAGVPPYEQYV. For the CDR3, the DNA is TGTGCCAGTATCTCAGCGGGGGTGCCTCCCTACGAGCAGTACGTC.

The V call is TRBV2, the J call TRBJ2-3, with 7 bases that match TRBD2. Looked up from germline, CDR1 is SNHLY and CDR2 is FYNNEI. There are 16 residues in the CDR3. Losses at the gene ends were 7 bases for V and 0 bases for J; bases not matched to a gene: 10. The DNA for the CDR3 is TGTGCCAGCACCATGTGGGGGGGGGTAAGCACAGATACGCAGTATTTT. Translated, it gives CASTMWGGVSTDTQYF.